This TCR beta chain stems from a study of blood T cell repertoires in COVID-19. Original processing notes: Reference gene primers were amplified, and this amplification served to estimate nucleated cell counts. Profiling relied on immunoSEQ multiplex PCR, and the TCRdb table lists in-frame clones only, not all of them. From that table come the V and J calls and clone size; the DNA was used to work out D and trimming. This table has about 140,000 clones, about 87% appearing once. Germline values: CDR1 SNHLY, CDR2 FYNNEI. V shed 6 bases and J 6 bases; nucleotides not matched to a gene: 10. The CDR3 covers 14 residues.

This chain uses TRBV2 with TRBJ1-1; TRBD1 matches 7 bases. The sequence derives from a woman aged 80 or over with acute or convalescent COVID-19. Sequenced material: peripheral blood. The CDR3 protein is CASSRDSPGAEAFF. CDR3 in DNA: TGTGCCAGCAGCCGGGACAGCCCTGGGGCTGAAGCTTTCTTT.